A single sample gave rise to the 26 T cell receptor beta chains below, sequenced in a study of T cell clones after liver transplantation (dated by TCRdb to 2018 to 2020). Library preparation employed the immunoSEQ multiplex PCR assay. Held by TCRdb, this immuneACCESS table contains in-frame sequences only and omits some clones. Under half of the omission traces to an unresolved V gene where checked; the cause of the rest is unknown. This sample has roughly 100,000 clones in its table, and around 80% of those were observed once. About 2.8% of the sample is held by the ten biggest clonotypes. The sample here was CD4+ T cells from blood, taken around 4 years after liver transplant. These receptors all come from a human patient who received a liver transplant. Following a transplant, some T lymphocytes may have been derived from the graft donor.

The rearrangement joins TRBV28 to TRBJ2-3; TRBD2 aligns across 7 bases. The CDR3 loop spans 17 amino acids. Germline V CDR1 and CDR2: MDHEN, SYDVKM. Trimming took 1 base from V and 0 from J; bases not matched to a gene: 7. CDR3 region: CASSLLGGRVSTDTQYF. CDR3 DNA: TGTGCCAGCAGTTTATTAGGTGGGAGGGTTAGCACAGATACGCAGTATTTT.

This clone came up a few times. Written as DNA, the CDR3 is TGTGCCAGCAGCGTGCAAGCTAGCGGGAGAGAGACCCAGTACTTC. The encoded protein is CASSVQASGRETQYF. The gene calls are TRBV7-3 and TRBJ2-5; the match to TRBD2 covers 10 bases. This CDR3 is built from 15 residues. With V trimmed by 5 bases and J by 4 bases, 7 bases remained unmatched. The germline V gene encodes CDR1 SGHTA and CDR2 FQGTGA.

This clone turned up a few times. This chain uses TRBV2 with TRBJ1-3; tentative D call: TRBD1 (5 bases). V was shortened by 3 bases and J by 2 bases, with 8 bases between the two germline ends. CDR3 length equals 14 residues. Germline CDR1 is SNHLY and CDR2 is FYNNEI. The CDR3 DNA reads TGTGCCAGCAGTGATGGACATACTGGAAACACCATATATTTT. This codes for CASSDGHTGNTIYF.

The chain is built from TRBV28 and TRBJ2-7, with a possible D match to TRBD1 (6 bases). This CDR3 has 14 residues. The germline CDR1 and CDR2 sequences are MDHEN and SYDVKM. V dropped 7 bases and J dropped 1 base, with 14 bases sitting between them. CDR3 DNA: TGTGCCAGCATGACGACAGGCGAGTCCTACGAGCAGTACTTC. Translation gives CASMTTGESYEQYF.

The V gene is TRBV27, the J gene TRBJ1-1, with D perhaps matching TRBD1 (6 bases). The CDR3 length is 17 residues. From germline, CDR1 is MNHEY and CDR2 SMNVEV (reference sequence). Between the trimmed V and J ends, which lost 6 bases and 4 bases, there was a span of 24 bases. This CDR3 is CASRSQTGALIGTEAFF. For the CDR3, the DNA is TGTGCCAGCAGGTCCCAGACAGGTGCGCTGATAGGCACTGAAGCTTTCTTT.

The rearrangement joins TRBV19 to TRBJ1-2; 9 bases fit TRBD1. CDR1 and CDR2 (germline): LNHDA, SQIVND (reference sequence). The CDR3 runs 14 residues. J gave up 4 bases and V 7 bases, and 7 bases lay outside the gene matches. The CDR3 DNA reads TGTGCCAGTACCAGGACAGGGGAATTCTATGGCTACACCTTC. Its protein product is CASTRTGEFYGYTF.

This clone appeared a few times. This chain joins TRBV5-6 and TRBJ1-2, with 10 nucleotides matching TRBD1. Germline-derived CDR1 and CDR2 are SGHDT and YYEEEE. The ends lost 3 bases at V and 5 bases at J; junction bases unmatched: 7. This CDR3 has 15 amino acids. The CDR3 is CASSSRDRGLYGYTF. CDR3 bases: TGTGCCAGCAGCTCCCGGGACAGGGGACTTTATGGCTACACCTTC.

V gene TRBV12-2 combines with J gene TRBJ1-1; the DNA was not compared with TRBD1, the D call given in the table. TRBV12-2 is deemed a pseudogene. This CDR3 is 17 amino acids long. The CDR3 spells CASRLEWTGPMNTEAFF. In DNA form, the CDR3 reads TGTGCAAGTCGCTTAGAGTGGACAGGACCTATGAACACTGAAGCTTTCTTT.

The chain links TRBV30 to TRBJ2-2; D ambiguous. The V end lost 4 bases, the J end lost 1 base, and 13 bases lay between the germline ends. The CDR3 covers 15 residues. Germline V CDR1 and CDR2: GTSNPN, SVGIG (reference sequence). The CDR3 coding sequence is TGTGCCTGGACGAGGTCCGGTCAGAACACCGGGGAGCTGTTTTTT. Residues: CAWTRSGQNTGELFF.

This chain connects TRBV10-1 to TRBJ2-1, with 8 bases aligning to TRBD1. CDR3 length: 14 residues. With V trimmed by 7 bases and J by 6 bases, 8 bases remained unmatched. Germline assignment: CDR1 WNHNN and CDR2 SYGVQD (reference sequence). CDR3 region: CASTRQGAGNEQFF. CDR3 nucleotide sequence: TGCGCCAGCACTCGCCAGGGGGCCGGCAATGAGCAGTTCTTC.

As DNA, the CDR3 is TGTGCCAGCAGCCTTAGGGACAGCACGAACACCGGGGAGCTGTTTTTT. This codes for CASSLRDSTNTGELFF. The chain couples TRBV11-2 to TRBJ2-2, with TRBD1 identical over 7 bases. This CDR3 region has 16 residues. Germline assignment: CDR1 SGHAT and CDR2 FQNNGV. The V gene end was trimmed by 5 bases and the J gene end by 0 bases; junction bases not matched to a gene: 6.

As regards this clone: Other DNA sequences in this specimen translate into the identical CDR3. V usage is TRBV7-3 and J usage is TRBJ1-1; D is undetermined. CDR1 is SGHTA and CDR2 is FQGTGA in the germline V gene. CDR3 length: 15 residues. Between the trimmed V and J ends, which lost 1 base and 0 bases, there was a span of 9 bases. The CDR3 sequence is CASSLSPAMNTEAFF. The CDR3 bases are TGTGCCAGCAGCTTAAGTCCTGCGATGAACACTGAAGCTTTCTTT.

The CDR3 region has the DNA TGTGCCAGCAGACCCGGGACAGGGGTCCCCAATGAGCAGTTCTTC. Amino acid sequence: CASRPGTGVPNEQFF. The J gene is TRBJ2-1, the V gene TRBV2; 10 bases match TRBD1. Germline assignment: CDR1 SNHLY and CDR2 FYNNEI. V gave up 6 bases and J gave up 6 bases; unmatched junction bases: 8. The CDR3 is 15 amino acids.

The CDR3, as DNA: TGTGCCAGCTCTCCGAGGGCTAGCAATCAGCCCCAGCATTTT. Protein: CASSPRASNQPQHF. The V gene is TRBV18, the J gene TRBJ1-5; unclear D gene. The CDR3 runs to 14 residues. Germline lookup yields CDR1 KGHSH and CDR2 LQKENI. The V and J ends lost 6 bases and 0 bases respectively, with 9 bases between them.

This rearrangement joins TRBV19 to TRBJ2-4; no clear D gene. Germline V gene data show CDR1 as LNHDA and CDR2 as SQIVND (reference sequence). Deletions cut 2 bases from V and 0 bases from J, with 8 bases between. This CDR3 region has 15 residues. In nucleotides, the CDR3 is TGTGCCAGTAGTATACTGCCAGTAGCCAAAAACATTCAGTACTTC. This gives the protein CASSILPVAKNIQYF.

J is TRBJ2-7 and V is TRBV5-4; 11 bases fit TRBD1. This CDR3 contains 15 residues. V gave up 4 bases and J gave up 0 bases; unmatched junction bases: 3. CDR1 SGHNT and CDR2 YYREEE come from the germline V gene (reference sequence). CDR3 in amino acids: CASSKDRGRSYEQYF. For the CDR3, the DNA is TGTGCCAGCAGCAAGGACAGGGGGCGCTCCTACGAGCAGTACTTC.

The CDR3 loop reads CASSQGLGNTGELFF. CDR3 nucleotides: TGTGCCAGCAGCCAGGGACTAGGGAACACCGGGGAGCTGTTTTTT. The genes are TRBV14 and TRBJ2-2; TRBD2 matches 8 bases. Germline V gene sequence: CDR1 SGHDN, CDR2 FVKESK. The ends lost 3 bases at V and 1 base at J; junction bases unmatched: 1. The CDR3 has 15 amino acids.

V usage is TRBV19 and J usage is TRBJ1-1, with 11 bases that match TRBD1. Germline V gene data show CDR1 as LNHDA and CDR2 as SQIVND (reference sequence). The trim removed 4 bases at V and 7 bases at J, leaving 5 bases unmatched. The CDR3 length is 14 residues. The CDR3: CASSTTGQGVEAFF. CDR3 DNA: TGTGCCAGTAGTACAACGGGACAGGGGGTTGAAGCTTTCTTT.

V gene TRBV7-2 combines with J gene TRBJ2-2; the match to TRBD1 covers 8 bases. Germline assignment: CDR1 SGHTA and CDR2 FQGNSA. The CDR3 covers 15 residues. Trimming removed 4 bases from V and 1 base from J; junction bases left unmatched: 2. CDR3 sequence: CASSSDRVNTGELFF. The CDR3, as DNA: TGTGCCAGCAGCTCGGACAGGGTGAACACCGGGGAGCTGTTTTTT. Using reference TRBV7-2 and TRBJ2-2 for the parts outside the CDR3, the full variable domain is GAGVSQSPSNKVTEKGKDVELRCDPISGHTALYWYRQSLGQGLEFLIYFQGNSAPDKSGLPSDRFSAERTGGSVSTLTIQRTQQEDSAVYLCASSSDRVNTGELFFGEGSRLTVL.

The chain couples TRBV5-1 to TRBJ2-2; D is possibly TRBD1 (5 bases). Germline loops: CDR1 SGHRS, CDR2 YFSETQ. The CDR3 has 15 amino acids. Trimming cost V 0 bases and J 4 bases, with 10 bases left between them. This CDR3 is CASSLAQGGTGELFF. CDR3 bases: TGCGCCAGCAGCTTGGCTCAGGGCGGCACCGGGGAGCTGTTTTTT.

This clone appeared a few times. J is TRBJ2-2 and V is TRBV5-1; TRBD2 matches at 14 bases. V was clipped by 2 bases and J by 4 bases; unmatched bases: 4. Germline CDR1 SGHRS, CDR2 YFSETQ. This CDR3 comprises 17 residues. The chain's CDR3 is CASSFGLAGGSTGELFF. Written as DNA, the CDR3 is TGCGCCAGCAGCTTCGGACTAGCGGGAGGAAGCACCGGGGAGCTGTTTTTT.

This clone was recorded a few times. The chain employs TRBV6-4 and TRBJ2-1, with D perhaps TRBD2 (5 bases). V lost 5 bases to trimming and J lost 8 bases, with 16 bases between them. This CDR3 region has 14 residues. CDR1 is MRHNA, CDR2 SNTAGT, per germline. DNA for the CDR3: TGTGCCAGCAGTCCTCCGACTACTTCGTATGAGCAGTTCTTC. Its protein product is CASSPPTTSYEQFF.

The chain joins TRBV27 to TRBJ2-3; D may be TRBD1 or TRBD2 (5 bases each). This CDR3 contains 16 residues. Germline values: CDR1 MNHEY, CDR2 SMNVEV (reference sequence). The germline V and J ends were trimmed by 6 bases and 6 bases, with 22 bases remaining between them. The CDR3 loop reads CASRPQKVWGSDTQYF. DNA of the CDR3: TGTGCCAGCAGGCCCCAAAAAGTATGGGGGTCGGATACGCAGTATTTT.

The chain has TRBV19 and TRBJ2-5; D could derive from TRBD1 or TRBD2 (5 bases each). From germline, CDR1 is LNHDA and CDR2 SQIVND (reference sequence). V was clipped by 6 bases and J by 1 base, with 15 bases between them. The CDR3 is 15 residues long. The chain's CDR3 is CASSSGRPLQETQYF. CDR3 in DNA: TGTGCCAGTAGCTCGGGACGGCCACTCCAAGAGACCCAGTACTTC.

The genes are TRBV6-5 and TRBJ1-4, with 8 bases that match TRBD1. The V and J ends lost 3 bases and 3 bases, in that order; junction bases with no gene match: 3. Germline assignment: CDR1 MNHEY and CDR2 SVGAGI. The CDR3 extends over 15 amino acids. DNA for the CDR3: TGTGCCAGCAGTTATTCGGACAGGGCTAATGAAAAACTGTTTTTT. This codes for CASSYSDRANEKLFF.

In nucleotides, the CDR3 is TGCGCCAGCAGCGCAGAATACAGGGGCAACACTGAAGCTTTCTTT. This codes for CASSAEYRGNTEAFF. This chain connects TRBV5-1 to TRBJ1-1; the match to TRBD1 covers 7 bases. Germline CDR1 and CDR2: SGHRS and YFSETQ. Trimming at V came to 4 bases and at J to 2 bases, leaving 8 bases not matched to a gene. This CDR3 spans 15 amino acids.